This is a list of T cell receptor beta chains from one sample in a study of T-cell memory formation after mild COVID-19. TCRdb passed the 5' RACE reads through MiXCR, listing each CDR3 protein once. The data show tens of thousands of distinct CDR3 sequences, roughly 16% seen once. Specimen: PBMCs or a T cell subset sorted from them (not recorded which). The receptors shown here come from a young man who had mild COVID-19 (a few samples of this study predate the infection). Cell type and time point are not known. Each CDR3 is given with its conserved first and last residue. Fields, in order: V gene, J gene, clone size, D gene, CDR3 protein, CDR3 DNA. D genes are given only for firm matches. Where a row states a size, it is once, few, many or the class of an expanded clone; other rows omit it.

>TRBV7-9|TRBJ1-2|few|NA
CASDFGARNYGYTF
TGTGCCAGCGACTTCGGGGCCAGGAACTATGGCTACACCTTC
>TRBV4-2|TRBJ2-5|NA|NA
CASSQVGREETQYF
TGTGCCAGCAGCCAAGTGGGCAGGGAAGAGACCCAGTACTTC
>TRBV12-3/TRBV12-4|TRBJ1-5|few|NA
CASSSLGDNNQPQHF
TGTGCCAGCAGCTCCCTGGGGGACAACAATCAGCCCCAGCATTTT
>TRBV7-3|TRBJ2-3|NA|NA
CASSPLITDTQYF
TGTGCCAGCAGCCCGTTGATCACAGATACGCAGTATTTT
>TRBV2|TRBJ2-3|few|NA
CASSRPERPQYF
TGTGCCAGCAGCCGACCGGAACGGCCGCAGTATTTT
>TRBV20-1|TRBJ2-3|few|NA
CSAPHVDTQYF
TGCAGTGCTCCCCACGTTGATACGCAGTATTTT
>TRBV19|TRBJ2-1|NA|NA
CASSIGGERQFF
TGTGCCAGTAGTATAGGCGGGGAGAGGCAGTTCTTC
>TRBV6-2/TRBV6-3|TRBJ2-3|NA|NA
CASSEQGTRTDTQYF
TGTGCCAGCAGCGAGCAGGGGACACGCACAGATACGCAGTATTTT
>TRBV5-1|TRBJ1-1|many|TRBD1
CASSPGTGNTEAFF
TGCGCCAGCAGCCCCGGGACAGGGAACACTGAAGCTTTCTTT
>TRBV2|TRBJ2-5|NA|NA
CAIRLGETQYF
TGTGCCATCCGACTTGGGGAGACCCAGTACTTC
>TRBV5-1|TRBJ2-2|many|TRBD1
CASSFDRGTGELFF
TGCGCCAGCAGCTTTGACAGGGGCACCGGGGAGCTGTTTTTT
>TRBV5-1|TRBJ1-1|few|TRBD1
CASSSGQGRNTEAFF
TGCGCCAGCAGCTCCGGACAGGGCAGGAACACTGAAGCTTTCTTT
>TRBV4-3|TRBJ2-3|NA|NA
CASSQSLGNTQYF
TGCGCCAGCAGCCAGAGCCTCGGAAATACGCAGTATTTT
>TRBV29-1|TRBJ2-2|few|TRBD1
CSVEGVGQGKTGELFF
TGCAGCGTTGAAGGGGTGGGACAGGGTAAAACCGGGGAGCTGTTTTTT
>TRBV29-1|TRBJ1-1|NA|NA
CSVFGGNTEAFF
TGCAGCGTCTTTGGGGGGAACACTGAAGCTTTCTTT
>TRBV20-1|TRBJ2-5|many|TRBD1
CSASDRAQEETQYF
TGCAGTGCTAGCGACAGGGCTCAGGAGGAGACCCAGTACTTC